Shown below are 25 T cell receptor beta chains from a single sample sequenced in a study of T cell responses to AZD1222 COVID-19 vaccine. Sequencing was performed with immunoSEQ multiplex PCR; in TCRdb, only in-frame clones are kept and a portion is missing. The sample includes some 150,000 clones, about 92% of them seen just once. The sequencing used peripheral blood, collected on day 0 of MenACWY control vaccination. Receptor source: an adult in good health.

CDR3 DNA sequence: TGTGCCAGCAGCTTAGAAGAAGGGACAAGCTCCTATAATTCACCCCTCCACTTT. Protein sequence: CASSLEEGTSSYNSPLHF. The V gene is TRBV7-8, the J gene TRBJ1-6, with D tentatively TRBD1 (6 bases). Germline loops: CDR1 SGHVS, CDR2 FQNEAQ. Trimming removed 1 base from V and 0 bases from J, with 13 bases in between. The CDR3 is 18 residues long.

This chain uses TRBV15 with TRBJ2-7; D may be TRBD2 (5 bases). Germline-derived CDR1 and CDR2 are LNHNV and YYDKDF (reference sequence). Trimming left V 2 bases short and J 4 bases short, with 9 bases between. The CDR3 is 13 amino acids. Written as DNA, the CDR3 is TGTGCCACCAGCAGACACTGGGAGTACGAGCAGTACTTC. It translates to CATSRHWEYEQYF.

DNA of the CDR3: TGTGCCAGCAGCCGCACCAATGAGCAGTTCTTC. This translates into CASSRTNEQFF. The V and J genes are TRBV27 and TRBJ2-1; the D is unclear. CDR1 MNHEY and CDR2 SMNVEV come from the germline V gene (reference sequence). This CDR3 contains 11 residues. Trimming shortened V by 6 bases and J by 6 bases, and 6 bases separated the two germline ends.

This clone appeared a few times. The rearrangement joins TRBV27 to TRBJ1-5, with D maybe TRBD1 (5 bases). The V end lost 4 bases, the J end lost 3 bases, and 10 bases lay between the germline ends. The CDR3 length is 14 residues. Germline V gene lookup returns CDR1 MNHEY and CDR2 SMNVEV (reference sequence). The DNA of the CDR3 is TGTGCCAGCAGTTCCAGACAGTACAATCAGCCCCAGCATTTT. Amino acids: CASSSRQYNQPQHF.

CDR3 amino acids: CATSRDPGRQPQHF. The DNA of the CDR3 is TGTGCCACCAGCAGAGATCCCGGGCGGCAGCCCCAGCATTTT. The chain combines TRBV15 with TRBJ1-5; D not certain. The CDR3 totals 14 residues. V was pared by 0 bases and J by 7 bases, with 10 bases between. Germline values: CDR1 LNHNV, CDR2 YYDKDF (reference sequence).

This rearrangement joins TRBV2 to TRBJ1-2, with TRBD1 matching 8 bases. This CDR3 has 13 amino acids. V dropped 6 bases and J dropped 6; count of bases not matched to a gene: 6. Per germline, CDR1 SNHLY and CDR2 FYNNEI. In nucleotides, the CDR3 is TGTGCCAGCAGCTTACAGGGGGACCATGGCTACACCTTC. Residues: CASSLQGDHGYTF.

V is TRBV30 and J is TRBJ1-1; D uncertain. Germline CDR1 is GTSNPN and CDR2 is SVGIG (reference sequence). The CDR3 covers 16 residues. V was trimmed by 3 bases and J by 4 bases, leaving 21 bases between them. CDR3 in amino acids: CAWRPVVPGDFTEAFF. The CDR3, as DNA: TGTGCCTGGAGGCCCGTCGTTCCCGGGGATTTCACTGAAGCTTTCTTT.

In nucleotides, the CDR3 is TGTGCCAGCAGTCGCGGGACATCCAGCTACAATGAGCAGTTCTTC. Its protein product is CASSRGTSSYNEQFF. The genes are TRBV6-2 or TRBV6-3 and TRBJ2-1; D possibly matches TRBD1 or TRBD2 (6 bases each). Germline V gene lookup returns CDR1 MNHEY and CDR2 SVGEGT. The CDR3 runs 15 residues. V lost 5 bases, J lost 3 bases, and 14 bases lay in between.

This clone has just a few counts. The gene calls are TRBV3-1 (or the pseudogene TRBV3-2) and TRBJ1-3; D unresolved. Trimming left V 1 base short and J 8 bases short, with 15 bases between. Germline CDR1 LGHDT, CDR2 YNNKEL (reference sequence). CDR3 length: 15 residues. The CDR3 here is CASSQARRVGDTIYF. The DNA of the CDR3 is TGTGCCAGCAGCCAAGCCCGGAGGGTTGGCGACACCATATATTTT.

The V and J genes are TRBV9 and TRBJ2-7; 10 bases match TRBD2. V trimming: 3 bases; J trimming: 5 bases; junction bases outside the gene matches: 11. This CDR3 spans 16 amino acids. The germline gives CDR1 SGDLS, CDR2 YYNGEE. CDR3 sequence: CASSDLQREGLDEQYF. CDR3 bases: TGTGCCAGCAGCGACCTACAGCGGGAGGGCTTAGACGAGCAGTACTTC. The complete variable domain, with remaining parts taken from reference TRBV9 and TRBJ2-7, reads DSGVTQTPKHLITATGQRVTLRCSPRSGDLSVYWYQQSLDQGLQFLIQYYNGEERAKGNILERFSAQQFPDLHSELNLSSLELGDSALYFCASSDLQREGLDEQYFGPGTRLTVT.

Written as DNA, the CDR3 is TGTGCCGTAGGAGCGGGAGCAGCAGATACGCAGTATTTT. It codes for CAVGAGAADTQYF. V gene TRBV7-9 combines with J gene TRBJ2-3; 8 nucleotides match TRBD2. The V and J ends lost 11 bases and 4 bases, in that order; junction bases with no gene match: 8. In germline, CDR1 is SEHNR, CDR2 FQNEAQ (reference sequence). This CDR3 is built from 13 residues.

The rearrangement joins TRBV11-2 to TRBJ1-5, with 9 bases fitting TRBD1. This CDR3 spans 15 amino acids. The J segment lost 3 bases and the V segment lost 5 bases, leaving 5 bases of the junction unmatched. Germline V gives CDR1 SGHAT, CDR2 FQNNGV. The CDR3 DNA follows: TGTGCCAGCAGCCCGGACAGGGGAGACAATCAGCCCCAGCATTTT. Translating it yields CASSPDRGDNQPQHF.

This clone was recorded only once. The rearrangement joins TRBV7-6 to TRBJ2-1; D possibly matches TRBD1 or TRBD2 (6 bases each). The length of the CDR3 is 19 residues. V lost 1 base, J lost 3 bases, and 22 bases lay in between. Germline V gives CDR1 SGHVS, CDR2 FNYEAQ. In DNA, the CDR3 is TGTGCCAGCAGCTTAGTGGGTAGCGGAAAAAAGGGGGGCTACAATGAGCAGTTCTTC. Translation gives CASSLVGSGKKGGYNEQFF.

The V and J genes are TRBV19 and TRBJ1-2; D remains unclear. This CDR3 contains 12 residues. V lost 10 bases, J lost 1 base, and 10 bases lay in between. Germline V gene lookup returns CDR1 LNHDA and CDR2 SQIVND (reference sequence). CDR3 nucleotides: TGTGCCACCGGGGATCTTAACTATGGCTACACCTTC. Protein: CATGDLNYGYTF.

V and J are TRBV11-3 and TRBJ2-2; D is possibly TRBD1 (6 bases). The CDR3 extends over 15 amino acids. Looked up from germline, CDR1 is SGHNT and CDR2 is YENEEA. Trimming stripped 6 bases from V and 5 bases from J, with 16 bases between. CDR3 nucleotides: TGTGCCAGCAGATCAGGCGCGCAGGGGACCGGGGAGCTGTTTTTT. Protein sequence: CASRSGAQGTGELFF.

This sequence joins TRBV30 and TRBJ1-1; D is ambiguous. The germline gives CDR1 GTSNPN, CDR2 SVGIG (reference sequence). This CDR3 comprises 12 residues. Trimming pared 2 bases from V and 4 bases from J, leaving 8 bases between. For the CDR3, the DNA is TGTGCCTGGAGTCCCCGTCCCACTGAAGCTTTCTTT. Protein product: CAWSPRPTEAFF.

CDR3 DNA sequence: TGTGCCAGCAGTCTACAGGGTGGGGGAGAGACCCAGTACTTC. Its protein is CASSLQGGGETQYF. The V and J genes are TRBV6-5 and TRBJ2-5, with D maybe TRBD1 (6 bases). Trimming took 5 bases from V and 4 from J, leaving 14 bases between them. CDR1 MNHEY and CDR2 SVGAGI come from the germline V gene. This CDR3 has 14 residues.

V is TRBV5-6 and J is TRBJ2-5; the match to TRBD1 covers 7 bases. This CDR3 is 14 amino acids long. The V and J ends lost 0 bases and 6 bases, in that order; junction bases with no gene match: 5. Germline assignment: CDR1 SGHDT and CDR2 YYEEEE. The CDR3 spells CASSLVGGLKTQYF. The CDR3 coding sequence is TGTGCCAGCAGCTTGGTAGGGGGCCTTAAGACCCAGTACTTC.

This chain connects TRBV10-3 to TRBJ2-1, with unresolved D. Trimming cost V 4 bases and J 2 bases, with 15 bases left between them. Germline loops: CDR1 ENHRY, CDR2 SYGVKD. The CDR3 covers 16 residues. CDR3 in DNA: TGTGCCATCAGTGTTACATCGGAGCTTACCTACAATGAGCAGTTCTTC. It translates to CAISVTSELTYNEQFF.

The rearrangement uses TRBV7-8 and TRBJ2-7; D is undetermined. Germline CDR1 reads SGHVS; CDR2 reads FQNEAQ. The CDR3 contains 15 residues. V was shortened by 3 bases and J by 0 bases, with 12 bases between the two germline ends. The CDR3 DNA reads TGTGCCAGCAGCTTTGAACCGTTCCTCTCCTACGAGCAGTACTTC. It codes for CASSFEPFLSYEQYF.

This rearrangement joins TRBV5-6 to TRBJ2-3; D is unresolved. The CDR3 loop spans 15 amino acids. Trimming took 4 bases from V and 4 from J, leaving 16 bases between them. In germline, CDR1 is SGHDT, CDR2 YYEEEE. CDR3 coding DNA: TGTGCCAGCAGCGCAGCGATGGGCCCCGCAGATACGCAGTATTTT. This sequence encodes CASSAAMGPADTQYF. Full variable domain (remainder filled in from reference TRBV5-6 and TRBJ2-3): DAGVTQSPTHLIKTRGQQVTLRCSPKSGHDTVSWYQQALGQGPQFIFQYYEEEERQRGNFPDRFSGHQFPNYSSELNVNALLLGDSALYLCASSAAMGPADTQYFGPGTRLTVL.

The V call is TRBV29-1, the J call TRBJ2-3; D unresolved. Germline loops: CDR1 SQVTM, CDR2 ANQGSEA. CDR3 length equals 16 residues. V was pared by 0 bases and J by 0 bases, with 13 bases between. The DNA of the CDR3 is TGCAGCGTTGAAGATTTCCCAGGAACTAGCACAGATACGCAGTATTTT. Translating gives CSVEDFPGTSTDTQYF.

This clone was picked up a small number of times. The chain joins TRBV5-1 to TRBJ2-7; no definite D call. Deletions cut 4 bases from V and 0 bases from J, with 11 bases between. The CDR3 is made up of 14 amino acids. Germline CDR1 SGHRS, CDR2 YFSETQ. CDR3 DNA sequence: TGCGCCAGCAGCACAGACTTGAGCTCCTACGAGCAGTACTTC. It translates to CASSTDLSSYEQYF.

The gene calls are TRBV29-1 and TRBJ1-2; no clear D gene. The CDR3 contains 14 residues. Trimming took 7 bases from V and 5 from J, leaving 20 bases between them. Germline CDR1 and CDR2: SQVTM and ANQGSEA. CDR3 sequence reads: CSGRAAGTTYGYTF. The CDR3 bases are TGCAGCGGCCGGGCCGCCGGAACGACGTATGGCTACACCTTC.

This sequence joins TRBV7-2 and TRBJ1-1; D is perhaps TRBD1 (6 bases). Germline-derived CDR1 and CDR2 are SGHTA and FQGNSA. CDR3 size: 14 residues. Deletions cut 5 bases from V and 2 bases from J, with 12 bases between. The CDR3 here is CASSPGHINTEAFF. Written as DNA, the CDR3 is TGTGCCAGCAGCCCGGGACACATTAACACTGAAGCTTTCTTT.